These 31 T cell receptor beta chains were all obtained from the same sample, sequenced in a study of blood T cell dynamics during melanoma immunotherapy. TCRdb's copy holds only in-frame clones and misses some; the assay was immunoSEQ multiplex PCR. Among over 9,500 clones listed, over 65% were seen once. Time point given: pre-treatment baseline. Source: blood, taken from a patient treated with checkpoint blockade. The receptors were gathered from a human donor with melanoma.

This clone occurred once. V is TRBV2 and J is TRBJ1-2; D remains ambiguous. V dropped 4 bases and J dropped 6 bases, with 12 bases sitting between them. The CDR3 sequence is 13 residues long. Germline CDR1 and CDR2: SNHLY and FYNNEI. CDR3: CASSGGNWNGYTF. For the CDR3, the DNA is TGTGCCAGCAGTGGGGGAAATTGGAATGGCTACACCTTC.

The J gene is TRBJ2-3, the V gene TRBV4-2; TRBD1 might be the D (5 bases). The CDR3 spans 15 residues. V was cut by 4 bases and J by 2 bases, with 13 bases left in between. CDR1 and CDR2 from the germline V gene are LGHNA and YNFKEQ. CDR3 DNA: TGTGCCAGCAGCCGAGAGCAGGGAAACACAGATACGCAGTATTTT. Translated: CASSREQGNTDTQYF.

This clone was recorded once. The J gene is TRBJ1-5, the V gene TRBV7-2; D is possibly TRBD1 (5 bases). Per the germline V gene, CDR1 is SGHTA and CDR2 is FQGNSA. The V and J ends lost 4 bases and 5 bases respectively, with 18 bases between them. There are 16 residues in the CDR3. CDR3 sequence (DNA): TGTGCCAGCAGCTCGAGGGGCCGGGGCTGGGATCAGCCCCAGCATTTT. Protein sequence: CASSSRGRGWDQPQHF.

J is TRBJ2-2 and V is TRBV5-5; D gene ambiguous. Germline CDR1 and CDR2: SGHKS and YYEKEE (reference sequence). The length of the CDR3 is 16 residues. V lost 3 bases and J lost 2, with 14 bases in between. The CDR3: CASSSGDLVNTGELFF. The CDR3 DNA is TGTGCCAGCAGCTCTGGAGACTTAGTTAACACCGGGGAGCTGTTTTTT. Supplemented by reference TRBV5-5 and TRBJ2-2, the full variable domain reads DAGVTQSPTHLIKTRGQQVTLRCSPISGHKSVSWYQQVLGQGPQFIFQYYEKEERGRGNFPDRFSARQFPNYSSELNVNALLLGDSALYLCASSSGDLVNTGELFFGEGSRLTVL.

The V call is TRBV28, the J call TRBJ2-7; weak D call: TRBD1 (5 bases). The CDR3 is 13 amino acids. V was shortened by 3 bases and J by 3 bases, with 9 bases between the two germline ends. The germline gives CDR1 MDHEN, CDR2 SYDVKM. The CDR3 bases are TGTGCCAGCAGTTTGGGGCAATTCTACGAGCAGTACTTC. Protein product: CASSLGQFYEQYF.

CDR3 in amino acids: CASSPDRVTDTQYF. In DNA form, the CDR3 reads TGTGCCAGCTCACCGGACAGGGTGACAGATACGCAGTATTTT. The chain joins TRBV18 to TRBJ2-3, with 8 bases aligning to TRBD1. This CDR3 has 14 amino acids. Germline trimming cut 3 bases from V and 3 bases from J; bases unmatched to any gene: 2. Germline CDR1 is KGHSH and CDR2 is LQKENI.

This clone was observed once. This chain connects TRBV6-1 to TRBJ2-7, with TRBD1 matching 8 bases. CDR1 is MNHNS and CDR2 is SASEGT in the germline V gene. The CDR3 loop spans 15 amino acids. V gave up 3 bases and J gave up 5 bases; unmatched junction bases: 9. In DNA, the CDR3 is TGTGCCAGCAGTGAGCCCGGACAGGGTACGGACGAGCAGTACGTC. It translates to CASSEPGQGTDEQYV.

This clone has a single count. The genes are TRBV6-6 and TRBJ2-1, with 7 bases fitting TRBD1. With V trimmed by 5 bases and J by 3 bases, 10 bases remained unmatched. This CDR3 region has 16 residues. CDR1 and CDR2 from the germline V gene are MNHNY and SVGAGI (reference sequence). The CDR3 region is CASSPPGQKVYNEQFF. In DNA, the CDR3 is TGTGCCAGCAGTCCTCCGGGACAGAAAGTCTACAATGAGCAGTTCTTC.

The chain joins TRBV2 to TRBJ2-1; the match to TRBD1 covers 7 bases. From germline, CDR1 is SNHLY and CDR2 FYNNEI. Unmatched junction bases numbered 5, after V lost 6 bases and J lost 0 bases. The length of the CDR3 is 15 residues. The CDR3 region has the DNA TGTGCCAGCAGGGCCCGGGACAGCTCCTACAATGAGCAGTTCTTC. Its protein is CASRARDSSYNEQFF.

The chain has TRBV11-2 and TRBJ1-3; no definite D call. Deletions cut 0 bases from V and 0 bases from J, with 12 bases between. The CDR3 is 17 residues long. Germline assignment: CDR1 SGHAT and CDR2 FQNNGV. CDR3 nucleotide sequence: TGTGCCAGCAGCTTAGATGGCAGGTCGCCCTCTGGAAACACCATATATTTT. This translates into CASSLDGRSPSGNTIYF.

The V gene is TRBV5-1, the J gene TRBJ2-1, with 11 positions matching TRBD2. This CDR3 contains 16 residues. J gave up 3 bases and V 0 bases, and 2 bases lay outside the gene matches. The germline gives CDR1 SGHRS, CDR2 YFSETQ. The CDR3 loop reads CASSLDLAGGYNEQFF. The DNA of the CDR3 is TGCGCCAGCAGCTTGGACCTAGCGGGGGGCTACAATGAGCAGTTCTTC.

V usage is TRBV5-4 and J usage is TRBJ2-3, with TRBD1 matching 9 bases. The J segment lost 4 bases and the V segment lost 4 bases, leaving 4 bases of the junction unmatched. This CDR3 region has 14 residues. Germline V gene sequence: CDR1 SGHNT, CDR2 YYREEE (reference sequence). CDR3 sequence: CASSVDRGPDTQYF. CDR3 bases: TGTGCCAGCAGCGTGGACAGGGGCCCAGATACGCAGTATTTT.

This rearrangement joins TRBV7-3 to TRBJ2-3; TRBD1 matches at 8 bases. Germline trimming cut 5 bases from V and 5 bases from J; bases unmatched to any gene: 6. The CDR3 is 14 amino acids. CDR1 and CDR2 (germline): SGHTA, FQGTGA. The CDR3 DNA reads TGTGCCAGCAGCCAGACAGGGGTGGTAGATACGCAGTATTTT. The encoded protein is CASSQTGVVDTQYF.

The rearrangement joins TRBV5-1 to TRBJ2-1, with a weak D call TRBD1 (6 bases). Germline V gene data show CDR1 as SGHRS and CDR2 as YFSETQ. This CDR3 contains 13 residues. Trimming pared 0 bases from V and 7 bases from J, leaving 8 bases between. CDR3 amino acids: CASSLGGQNEQFF. CDR3 sequence (DNA): TGCGCCAGCAGCTTGGGGGGGCAGAATGAGCAGTTCTTC.

The rearrangement joins TRBV10-3 to TRBJ2-1, with 9 bases lining up with TRBD2. This CDR3 has 15 amino acids. The V gene's germline CDR1 is ENHRY and CDR2 SYGVKD. V lost 2 bases to trimming and J lost 6 bases; unmatched junction nucleotides: 5. CDR3 in amino acids: CAISERASGANEQFF. The CDR3 DNA follows: TGTGCCATCAGTGAGCGGGCTAGCGGGGCCAATGAGCAGTTCTTC.

The gene calls are TRBV7-8 and TRBJ1-1, with 8 nucleotides matching TRBD1. The CDR3 is 15 amino acids. The germline CDR1 and CDR2 sequences are SGHVS and FQNEAQ. Trimming took 1 base from V and 3 from J; bases not matched to a gene: 4. The CDR3 DNA sequence: TGTGCCAGCAGCTTAGGGGCAGGGGGCTACACTGAAGCTTTCTTT. Its protein is CASSLGAGGYTEAFF.

V usage is TRBV5-6 and J usage is TRBJ1-2; D remains unclear. The CDR3 runs 13 residues. The V gene's germline CDR1 is SGHDT and CDR2 YYEEEE. V dropped 0 bases and J dropped 4 bases, with 7 bases sitting between them. This chain's CDR3 is CASSLAQAYGYTF. CDR3 nucleotides: TGTGCCAGCAGCTTGGCTCAGGCCTATGGCTACACCTTC. Variable domain in full (rest from reference TRBV5-6 and TRBJ1-2): DAGVTQSPTHLIKTRGQQVTLRCSPKSGHDTVSWYQQALGQGPQFIFQYYEEEERQRGNFPDRFSGHQFPNYSSELNVNALLLGDSALYLCASSLAQAYGYTFGSGTRLTVV.

The chain joins TRBV30 to TRBJ2-1; D is uncertain. CDR3 length: 13 residues. V was cut by 6 bases and J by 10 bases, with 19 bases left in between. Germline loops: CDR1 GTSNPN, CDR2 SVGIG (reference sequence). The CDR3 here is CACSKGSSREQFF. The CDR3 bases are TGTGCCTGTTCTAAGGGCTCGTCAAGGGAGCAGTTCTTC. Filled out from reference TRBV30 and TRBJ2-1, the complete variable domain reads SQTIHQWPATLVQPVGSPLSLECTVEGTSNPNLYWYRQAAGRGLQLLFYSVGIGQISSEVPQNLSASRPQDRQFILSSKKLLLSDSGFYLCACSKGSSREQFFGPGTRLTVL.

The genes are TRBV5-1 and TRBJ2-1; D might be TRBD1 or TRBD2, each matching 6 bases. Germline assignment: CDR1 SGHRS and CDR2 YFSETQ. V shed 6 bases and J shed 5 bases, with 18 bases lying between them. The CDR3 extends over 15 amino acids. The CDR3 reads CASNLLGGADNEQFF. The CDR3 nucleotides read TGCGCCAGCAATTTGCTGGGGGGCGCGGACAATGAGCAGTTCTTC.

This chain uses TRBV11-3 with TRBJ2-7; 11 positions match TRBD2. The ends lost 5 bases at V and 7 bases at J; junction bases unmatched: 13. Germline V gene sequence: CDR1 SGHNT, CDR2 YENEEA. This CDR3 has 16 amino acids. CDR3 DNA: TGTGCCAGCAGCCCCGCCGGGACTAGCGGAACAGGGGAGCAGTACTTC. Translation gives CASSPAGTSGTGEQYF. The full variable domain, in which reference TRBV11-3 and TRBJ2-7 provide the parts outside the CDR3, is EAGVVQSPRYKIIEKKQPVAFWCNPISGHNTLYWYLQNLGQGPELLIRYENEEAVDDSQLPKDRFSAERLKGVDSTLKIQPAELGDSAVYLCASSPAGTSGTGEQYFGPGTRLTVT.

The rearrangement joins TRBV13 to TRBJ2-5, with 9 positions matching TRBD2. With 5 bases clipped from V and 3 bases from J, the junction kept 10 bases outside the gene matches. The CDR3 extends over 16 amino acids. Looked up from germline, CDR1 is PRHDT and CDR2 is FYEKMQ (reference sequence). The CDR3 DNA reads TGTGCCAGCAGCCTAGCAGCGGGAGGTGGGAAAGAGACCCAGTACTTC. Translation gives CASSLAAGGGKETQYF. The variable domain in full, with the rest retrieved from reference TRBV13 and TRBJ2-5, is AAGVIQSPRHLIKEKRETATLKCYPIPRHDTVYWYQQGPGQDPQFLISFYEKMQSDKGSIPDRFSAQQFSDYHSELNMSSLELGDSALYFCASSLAAGGGKETQYFGPGTRLLVL.

About this clone itself: Other DNA sequences in this sample translate to the same CDR3. The V gene is TRBV27, the J gene TRBJ1-4; a possible D gene is TRBD1 (5 bases). CDR3 size: 15 residues. Trimming removed 0 bases from V and 7 bases from J, with 12 bases in between. CDR1 and CDR2 (germline): MNHEY, SMNVEV (reference sequence). In DNA form, the CDR3 reads TGTGCCAGCAGTTTATCTGGGACTTGGGGTGAAAAACTGTTTTTT. This sequence encodes CASSLSGTWGEKLFF.

V gene TRBV6-5 combines with J gene TRBJ2-5, with a possible D match to TRBD2 (6 bases). From germline, CDR1 is MNHEY and CDR2 SVGAGI. V was shortened by 2 bases and J by 5 bases, with 9 bases between the two germline ends. The CDR3 runs to 13 residues. This CDR3 reads CASSYGGWETQYF. The DNA of the CDR3 is TGTGCCAGCAGTTACGGGGGGTGGGAGACCCAGTACTTC.

CDR3 amino acids: CASSLIGQEETQYF. As DNA, the CDR3 is TGTGCCAGCAGCTTAATTGGGCAAGAGGAGACCCAGTACTTC. J is TRBJ2-5 and V is TRBV7-3; no firm D call. Trimming pared 1 base from V and 5 bases from J, leaving 11 bases between. This CDR3 has 14 amino acids. Germline-derived CDR1 and CDR2 are SGHTA and FQGTGA.

V usage is TRBV5-6 and J usage is TRBJ2-3; D not resolved. V lost 1 base to trimming and J lost 3 bases, with 0 bases between them. Germline assignment: CDR1 SGHDT and CDR2 YYEEEE. The CDR3 is made up of 11 amino acids. The CDR3 DNA sequence: TGTGCCAGCAGCTTGACAGATACGCAGTATTTT. It codes for CASSLTDTQYF. The variable domain in full, with the rest retrieved from reference TRBV5-6 and TRBJ2-3, is DAGVTQSPTHLIKTRGQQVTLRCSPKSGHDTVSWYQQALGQGPQFIFQYYEEEERQRGNFPDRFSGHQFPNYSSELNVNALLLGDSALYLCASSLTDTQYFGPGTRLTVL.

The V gene is TRBV19, the J gene TRBJ1-4, with a possible D match to TRBD1 (6 bases). This CDR3 region has 15 residues. CDR1 is LNHDA, CDR2 SQIVND, per germline (reference sequence). V lost 5 bases and J 0 bases, leaving 10 bases between the germline ends. This CDR3 is CASSGRGATNEKLFF. In DNA form, the CDR3 reads TGTGCCAGTAGTGGCAGGGGTGCAACTAATGAAAAACTGTTTTTT.

The CDR3: CASSLRGIGVYEQYF. CDR3 sequence (DNA): TGTGCCAGCAGCTTGCGGGGGATAGGGGTCTACGAGCAGTACTTC. The rearrangement links TRBV5-6 to TRBJ2-7, with D possibly TRBD2 on 6 matching bases. The CDR3 is 15 residues long. V lost 1 base, J lost 3 bases, and 14 bases lay in between. The V gene's germline CDR1 is SGHDT and CDR2 YYEEEE. Looking up the rest from reference TRBV5-6 and TRBJ2-7 gives the full variable domain: DAGVTQSPTHLIKTRGQQVTLRCSPKSGHDTVSWYQQALGQGPQFIFQYYEEEERQRGNFPDRFSGHQFPNYSSELNVNALLLGDSALYLCASSLRGIGVYEQYFGPGTRLTVT.

V and J are TRBV6-6 and TRBJ1-6; possibly TRBD1 for D (5 bases). The CDR3 runs 15 residues. V lost 0 bases, J lost 8 bases, and 11 bases lay in between. CDR1 is MNHNY and CDR2 is SVGAGI in the germline V gene (reference sequence). The CDR3 reads CASSYSTVRDSPLHF. The CDR3 nucleotides are TGTGCCAGCAGTTACTCGACAGTACGGGATTCACCCCTCCACTTT.

The V call is TRBV5-4, the J call TRBJ2-7; TRBD2 aligns across 10 bases. The CDR3 runs to 14 residues. CDR1 SGHNT and CDR2 YYREEE come from the germline V gene (reference sequence). J was trimmed by 4 bases and V by 4 bases; bases with no gene match: 5. CDR3 sequence: CASSLAGAGYEQYF. The CDR3 bases are TGTGCCAGCAGCCTAGCGGGAGCGGGGTACGAGCAGTACTTC.

This chain links TRBV6-5 with TRBJ1-3, with a weak D call TRBD1 (5 bases). Germline CDR1 and CDR2: MNHEY and SVGAGI. CDR3 length equals 15 residues. V lost 6 bases, J lost 4 bases, and 16 bases lay in between. The CDR3 nucleotides read TGTGCCAGCAGCCTCCTCTCAGGGTCGGGAAACACCATATATTTT. This encodes CASSLLSGSGNTIYF.

The chain carries TRBV7-3 and TRBJ2-1; no clear D gene. This CDR3 is 12 amino acids long. Trimming removed 2 bases at V and 11 bases at J, with 10 bases between. The germline V gene encodes CDR1 SGHTA and CDR2 FQGTGA. The CDR3 here is CASSLGEGKQFF. As DNA, the CDR3 is TGTGCCAGCAGCTTAGGCGAAGGGAAGCAGTTCTTC.